This T cell receptor (beta chain) was identified in a study of blood T cell repertoires in COVID-19. Study overall: Sites in the United States, Italy and Spain provided acute and convalescent COVID-19 samples. Nucleic acid was either cDNA or gDNA, and it came from T cells, B-cell-depleted T cells, or PBMCs.

The CDR3 spans 15 residues. The V and J ends lost 5 bases and 2 bases, in that order; junction bases with no gene match: 6. The germline gives CDR1 MNHGY, CDR2 SAAAGT. This clone appeared a few times. Authors' processing steps: Amplified reference gene primers provided the basis for estimating nucleated cell counts. Profiled with immunoSEQ multiplex PCR; TCRdb holds only in-frame clones, not every one. That table furnishes V, J and clone size, whereas the DNA furnished D and trimming. The table includes roughly 60,000 clones, roughly 90% detected once. V and J are TRBV6-8 and TRBJ2-7, with 10 nucleotides matching TRBD2. Sequenced input: peripheral blood. The TCR originated in a woman of 80 years or more with active COVID-19. The CDR3 loop reads CASSTKAGGPYEQYF. The CDR3 DNA reads as TGTGCCAGCAGTACGAAAGCGGGAGGGCCCTACGAGCAGTACTTC.